The present entry profiles one T cell receptor beta chain with its context. No cognate antigen has been identified for it. Nothing much larger sits one base from this clone, and base qualities are not available. CDR1 and CDR2 (SGHNT, YYREEE) derive from the germline V gene (reference sequence). CDR3 length: 13 amino acids, cysteine to phenylalanine. This entry keeps only the CDR3 DNA: 39 bases, framed from base 1. Relative to germline, V is 4 bases shorter and J is 2 bases shorter, with 8 bases between their ends. The trial excluded patients who had a history of autoimmune disease or were on systemic immunosuppression. In every dose cohort, peripheral blood was drawn for TCR sequencing at baseline, cycle 4 day 1, and cycle 7 day 1. Samples came from an open-label, multicenter, first-in-human phase I dose-escalation trial of ivuxolimab. Adults with locally advanced or metastatic melanoma, renal cell, hepatocellular, or head and neck squamous cell carcinoma were enrolled in the trial. CD4+ and CD8+ T cells were sorted separately from peripheral blood before TCR sequencing.

The record originates from a study of OX40 agonist ivuxolimab in advanced cancers. About the study as a whole: Ivuxolimab, which targeted the costimulatory receptor OX40 (CD134), was an agonistic, fully human IgG2 monoclonal antibody. Intravenous ivuxolimab was administered to patients every 2 weeks at six dose levels: 0.01, 0.1, 0.3, 1.5, 3 and 10 mg/kg. Among the roughly 52 dose-escalation patients, some 20 had hepatocellular carcinoma, 15 or so melanoma, 9 renal cell carcinoma and 9 head and neck cancer. The dose-escalation cohort was about 83% male with a mean age of about 65 years, ranging from roughly 20 to 85. Patients were allowed to have had prior anti-PD-1, anti-PD-L1 or anti-CTLA-4 therapy, and around 40% of the dose-escalation patients had previously received checkpoint inhibitors. Partial responses were achieved by three dose-escalation patients, of whom one had hepatocellular carcinoma and two had cutaneous melanoma. Peripheral TCRbeta sequencing was intended to test whether TCR sequence diversity was altered and clonal T-cell expansion was caused by ivuxolimab. The paper describes the monotherapy dose-escalation part (N of about 52 patients) of the phase I trial of ivuxolimab.

Genomic DNA was isolated from the sorted cells so that the TCRbeta CDR3 region could be sequenced. The immunoSEQ Assay was used for sequencing of TCRbeta CDR3 regions. As stored in TCRdb, this immuneACCESS dataset retains in-frame rearrangements with V and J assigned. A fraction of the clones does not appear; measured against another copy, unresolved V genes explain less than half of the discrepancy, and the remainder lacks a known reason. The sample has about 80,000 clones on record, more than 75% of them singletons. More than 0.3% of the sample is held by the ten biggest clonotypes. Study-level results and caveats: In partial responders in the 0.1-3.0 mg/kg groups, normalized peripheral clonal expansion was found to be among the lowest, especially among CD8+ T cells. Clonal expansion of both CD4+ and CD8+ blood T cells was observed from baseline to week 6 at doses 0.1 to 3.0 mg/kg. Low levels of normalized T-cell clonal expansion were also seen in some patients who did not respond. The antigen specificity of the clonally expanded peripheral T cells was not determined. On average, CD8+ T cells showed more expanded clones than CD4+ T cells after ivuxolimab.

The chain couples TRBV5-4 to TRBJ2-3, with no reliable assignment of the D segment. The sample consisted of CD4+ or CD8+ T cells sorted from blood, taken in a trial of the OX40 agonist ivuxolimab. This TCR was sampled from an adult with an advanced solid tumor such as melanoma, head and neck, liver or kidney cancer. The CDR3 corresponds to CASSTKTTDTQYF. The DNA sequence is given as TGTGCCAGCAGCACAAAGACCACAGATACGCAGTATTTT.